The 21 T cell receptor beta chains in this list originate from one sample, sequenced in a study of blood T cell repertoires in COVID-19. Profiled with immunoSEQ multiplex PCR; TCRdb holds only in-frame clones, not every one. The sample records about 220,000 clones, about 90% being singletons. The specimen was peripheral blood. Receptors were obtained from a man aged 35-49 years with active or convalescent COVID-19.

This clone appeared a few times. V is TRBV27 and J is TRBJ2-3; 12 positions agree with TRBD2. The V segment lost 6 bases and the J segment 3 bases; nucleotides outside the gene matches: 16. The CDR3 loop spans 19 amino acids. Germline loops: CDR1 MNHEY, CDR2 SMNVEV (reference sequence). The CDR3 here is CASRWVERLAGVKTDTQYF. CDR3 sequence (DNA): TGTGCCAGCAGATGGGTCGAAAGACTAGCGGGAGTGAAAACAGATACGCAGTATTTT.

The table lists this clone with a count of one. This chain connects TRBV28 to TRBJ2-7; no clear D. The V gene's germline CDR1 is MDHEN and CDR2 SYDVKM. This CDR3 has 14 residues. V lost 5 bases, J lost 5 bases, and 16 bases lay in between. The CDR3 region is CASSPTPRFNEQYF. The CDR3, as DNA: TGTGCCAGCAGTCCCACACCGAGGTTCAACGAGCAGTACTTC.

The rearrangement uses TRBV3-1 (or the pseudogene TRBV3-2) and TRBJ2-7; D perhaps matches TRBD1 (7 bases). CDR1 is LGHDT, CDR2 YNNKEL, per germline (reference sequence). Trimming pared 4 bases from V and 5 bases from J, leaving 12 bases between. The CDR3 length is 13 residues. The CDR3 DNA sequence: TGTGCCAGCAGCCCCGGAGGGGGCGACGAGCAGTACTTC. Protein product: CASSPGGGDEQYF.

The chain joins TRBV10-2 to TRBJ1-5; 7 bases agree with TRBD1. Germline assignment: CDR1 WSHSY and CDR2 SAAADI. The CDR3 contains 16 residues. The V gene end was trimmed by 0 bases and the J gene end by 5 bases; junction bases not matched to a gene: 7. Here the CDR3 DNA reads TGCGCCAGCAGTGAGTCGACAGGGAACCTCCATCAGCCCCAGCATTTT. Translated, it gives CASSESTGNLHQPQHF.

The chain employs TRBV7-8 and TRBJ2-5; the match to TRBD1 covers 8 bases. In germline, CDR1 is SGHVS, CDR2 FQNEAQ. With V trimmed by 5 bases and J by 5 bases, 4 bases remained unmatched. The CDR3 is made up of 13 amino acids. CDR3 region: CASSTDRAETQYF. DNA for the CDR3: TGTGCCAGCAGCACGGACAGGGCGGAGACCCAGTACTTC. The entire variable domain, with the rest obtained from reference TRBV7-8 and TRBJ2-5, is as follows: GAGVSQSPRYKVAKRGQDVALRCDPISGHVSLFWYQQALGQGPEFLTYFQNEAQLDKSGLPSDRFFAERPEGSVSTLKIQRTQQEDSAVYLCASSTDRAETQYFGPGTRLLVL.

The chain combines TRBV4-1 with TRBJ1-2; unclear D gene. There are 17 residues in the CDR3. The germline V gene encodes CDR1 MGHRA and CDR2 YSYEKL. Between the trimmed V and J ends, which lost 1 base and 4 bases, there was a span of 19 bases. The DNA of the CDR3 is TGCGCCAGCAGCCAAGGCCTACGGGGAAGAGGAGGCTATGGCTACACCTTC. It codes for CASSQGLRGRGGYGYTF.

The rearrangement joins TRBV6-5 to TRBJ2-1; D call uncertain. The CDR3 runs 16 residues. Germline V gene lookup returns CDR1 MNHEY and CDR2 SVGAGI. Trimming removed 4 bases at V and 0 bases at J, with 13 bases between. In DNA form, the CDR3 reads TGTGCCAGCAGTTTTAGTCTTTCTCCCTCCTACAATGAGCAGTTCTTC. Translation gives CASSFSLSPSYNEQFF.

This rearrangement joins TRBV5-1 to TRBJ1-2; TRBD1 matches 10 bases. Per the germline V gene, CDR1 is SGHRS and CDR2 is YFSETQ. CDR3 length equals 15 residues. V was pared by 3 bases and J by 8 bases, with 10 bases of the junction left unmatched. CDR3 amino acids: CASSWGDRGQEGYTF. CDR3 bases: TGCGCCAGCAGCTGGGGGGACAGGGGCCAGGAGGGCTACACCTTC.

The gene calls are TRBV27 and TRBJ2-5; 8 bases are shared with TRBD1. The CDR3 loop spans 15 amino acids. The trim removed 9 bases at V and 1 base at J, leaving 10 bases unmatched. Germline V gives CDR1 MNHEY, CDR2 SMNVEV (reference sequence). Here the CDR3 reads CASRPSTGVQETQYF. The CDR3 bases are TGTGCCAGTAGGCCATCGACAGGGGTCCAAGAGACCCAGTACTTC.

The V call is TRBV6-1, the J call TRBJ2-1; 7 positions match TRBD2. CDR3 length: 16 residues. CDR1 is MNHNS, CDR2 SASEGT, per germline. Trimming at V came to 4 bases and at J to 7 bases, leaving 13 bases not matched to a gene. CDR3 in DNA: TGTGCCAGCAGTGGGGGGGGGAGCGGAGGATGGAATGAGCAGTTCTTC. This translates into CASSGGGSGGWNEQFF.

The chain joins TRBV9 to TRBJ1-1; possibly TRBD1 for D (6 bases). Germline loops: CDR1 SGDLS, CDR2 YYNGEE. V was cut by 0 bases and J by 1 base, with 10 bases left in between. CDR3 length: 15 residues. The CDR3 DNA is TGTGCCAGCAGCGTAGTCAGCAGGGGGAACACTGAAGCTTTCTTT. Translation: CASSVVSRGNTEAFF.

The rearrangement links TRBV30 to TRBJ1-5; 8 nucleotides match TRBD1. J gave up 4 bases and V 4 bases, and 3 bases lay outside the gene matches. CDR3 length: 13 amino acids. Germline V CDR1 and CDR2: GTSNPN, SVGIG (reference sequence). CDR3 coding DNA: TGTGCCTGGACAGGGGGCCAAAATCAGCCCCAGCATTTT. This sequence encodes CAWTGGQNQPQHF.

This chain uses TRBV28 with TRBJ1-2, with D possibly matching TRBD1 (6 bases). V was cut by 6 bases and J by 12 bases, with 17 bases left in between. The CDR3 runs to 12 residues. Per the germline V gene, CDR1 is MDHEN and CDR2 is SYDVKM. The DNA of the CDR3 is TGTGCCAGCAGCAGGGGACCAGTAGGCCACACCTTC. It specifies CASSRGPVGHTF.

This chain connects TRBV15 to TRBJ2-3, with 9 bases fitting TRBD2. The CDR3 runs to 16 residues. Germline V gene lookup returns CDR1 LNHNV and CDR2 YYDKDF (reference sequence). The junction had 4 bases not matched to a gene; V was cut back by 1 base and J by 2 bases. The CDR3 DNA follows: TGTGCCACCAGCAGAGGTACTAGCGGGTACACAGATACGCAGTATTTT. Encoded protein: CATSRGTSGYTDTQYF.

The chain's CDR3 is CASKEERTGSGNTIYF. The CDR3 coding sequence is TGCGCCAGCAAAGAGGAGAGGACAGGCTCTGGAAACACCATATATTTT. V and J are TRBV5-1 and TRBJ1-3; the match to TRBD1 covers 7 bases. Germline CDR1 is SGHRS and CDR2 is YFSETQ. This CDR3 has 16 amino acids. Trimming at V came to 6 bases and at J to 0 bases, leaving 9 bases not matched to a gene. Full variable domain (rest looked up from reference TRBV5-1 and TRBJ1-3): KAGVTQTPRYLIKTRGQQVTLSCSPISGHRSVSWYQQTPGQGLQFLFEYFSETQRNKGNFPGRFSGRQFSNSRSEMNVSTLELGDSALYLCASKEERTGSGNTIYFGEGSWLTVV.

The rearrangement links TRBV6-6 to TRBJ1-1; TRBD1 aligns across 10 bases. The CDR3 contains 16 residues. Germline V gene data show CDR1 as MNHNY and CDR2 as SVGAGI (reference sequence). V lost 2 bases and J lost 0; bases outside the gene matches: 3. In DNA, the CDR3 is TGTGCCAGCAGTTACGGACAGGGGGGGATGAACACTGAAGCTTTCTTT. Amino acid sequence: CASSYGQGGMNTEAFF.

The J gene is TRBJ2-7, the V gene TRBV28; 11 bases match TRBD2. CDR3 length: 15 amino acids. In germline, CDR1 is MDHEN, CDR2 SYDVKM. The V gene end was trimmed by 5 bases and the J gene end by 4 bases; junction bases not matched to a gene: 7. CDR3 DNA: TGTGCCAGCAGTCAGATAGCGGGAGGGCCGTACGAGCAGTACTTC. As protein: CASSQIAGGPYEQYF.

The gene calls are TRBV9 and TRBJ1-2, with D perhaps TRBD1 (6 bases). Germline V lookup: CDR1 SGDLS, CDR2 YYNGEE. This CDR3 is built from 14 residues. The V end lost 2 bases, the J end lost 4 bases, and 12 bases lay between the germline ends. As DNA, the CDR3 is TGTGCCAGCAGCGTTGGACAGAACTCCTATGGCTACACCTTC. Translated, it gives CASSVGQNSYGYTF.

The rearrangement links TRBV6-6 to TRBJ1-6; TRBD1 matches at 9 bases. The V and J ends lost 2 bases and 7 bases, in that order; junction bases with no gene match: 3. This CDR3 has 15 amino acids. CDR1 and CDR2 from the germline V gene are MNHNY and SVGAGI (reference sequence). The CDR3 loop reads CASSYDGQGNSPLHF. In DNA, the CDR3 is TGTGCCAGCAGTTACGATGGACAGGGGAATTCACCCCTCCACTTT.

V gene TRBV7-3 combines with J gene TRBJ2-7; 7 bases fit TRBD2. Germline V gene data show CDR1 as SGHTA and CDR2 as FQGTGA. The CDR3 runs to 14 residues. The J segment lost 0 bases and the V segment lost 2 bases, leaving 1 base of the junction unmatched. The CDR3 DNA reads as TGTGCCAGCAGCTTAGCTAGCGGCTCCTACGAGCAGTACTTC. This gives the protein CASSLASGSYEQYF.

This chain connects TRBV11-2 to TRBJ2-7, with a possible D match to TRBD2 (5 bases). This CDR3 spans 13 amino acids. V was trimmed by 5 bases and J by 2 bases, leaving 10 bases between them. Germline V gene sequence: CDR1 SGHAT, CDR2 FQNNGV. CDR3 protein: CASSSLLAYEQYF. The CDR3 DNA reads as TGTGCCAGCAGCAGTTTACTAGCCTACGAGCAGTACTTC.